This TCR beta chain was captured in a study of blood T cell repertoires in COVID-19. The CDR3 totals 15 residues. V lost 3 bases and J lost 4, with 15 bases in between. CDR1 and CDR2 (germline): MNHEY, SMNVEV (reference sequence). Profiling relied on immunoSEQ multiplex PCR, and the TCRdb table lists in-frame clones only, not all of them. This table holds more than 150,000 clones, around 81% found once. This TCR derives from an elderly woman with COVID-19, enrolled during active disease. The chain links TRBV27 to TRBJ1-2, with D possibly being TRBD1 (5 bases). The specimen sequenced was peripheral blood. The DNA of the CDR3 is TGTGCCAGCAGTTTTGGGGGAGGGGTAGGCTATGGCTACACCTTC. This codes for CASSFGGGVGYGYTF.